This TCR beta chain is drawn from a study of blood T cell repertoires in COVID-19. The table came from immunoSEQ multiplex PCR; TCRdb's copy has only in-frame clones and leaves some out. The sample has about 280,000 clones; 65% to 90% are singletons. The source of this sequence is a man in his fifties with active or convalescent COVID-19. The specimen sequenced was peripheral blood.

The CDR3 DNA is TGTGCCAGCAGCCCAGGGGGGTCTGGGGCCAACGTCCTGACTTTC. Protein sequence: CASSPGGSGANVLTF. The V gene is TRBV28, the J gene TRBJ2-6; D is perhaps TRBD1 (7 bases). The ends were cut back, 6 bases at V and 1 base at J, with 10 bases in the middle. This CDR3 has 15 amino acids. Germline CDR1 and CDR2: MDHEN and SYDVKM.